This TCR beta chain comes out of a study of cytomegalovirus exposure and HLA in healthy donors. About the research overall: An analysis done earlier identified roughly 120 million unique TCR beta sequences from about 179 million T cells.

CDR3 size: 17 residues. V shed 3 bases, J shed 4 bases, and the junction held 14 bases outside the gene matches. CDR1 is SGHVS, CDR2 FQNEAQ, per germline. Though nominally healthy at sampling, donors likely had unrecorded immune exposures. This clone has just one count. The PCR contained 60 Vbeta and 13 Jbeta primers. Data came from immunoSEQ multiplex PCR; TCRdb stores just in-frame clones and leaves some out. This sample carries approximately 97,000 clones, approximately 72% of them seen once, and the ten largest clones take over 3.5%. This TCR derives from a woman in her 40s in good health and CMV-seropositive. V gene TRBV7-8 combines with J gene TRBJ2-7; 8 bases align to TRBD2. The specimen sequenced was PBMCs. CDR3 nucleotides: TGTGCCAGCAGCTTGGTTGCGGGGCTAGCGGGTCTTTACGAGCAGTACTTC. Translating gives CASSLVAGLAGLYEQYF.